This T cell receptor beta chain is from a study of CD8+CD57+ T cells in acquired aplastic anemia listed by TCRdb under 2018. Notes on the research overall: A mean of about 3.2 ug of DNA, ranging from roughly 0.19 to 30 ug, was extracted from sorted CD4+ and CD8+ cells. CD8+CD57+ expansion was defined as a frequency above the mean frequency observed in healthy subjects.

Flow cytometry had shown CD8+CD57+ cell expansion in the patients selected for sequencing. All patients had severe acquired aplastic anemia diagnosed by International Study of Aplastic Anemia and Agranulocytosis and Camitta criteria. Patients had received no therapy at the time of blood sampling. In the study, sorted CD4+ and CD8+ blood T cells from patients with severe aplastic anemia and from healthy subjects underwent deep sequencing of TCR repertoires. In the USA, patient enrollment took place under clinicaltrials.gov protocols 00001620, 01623167, 00001397, 00071045, 00081523 and 00961064. Ficoll-Paque density gradient centrifugation was used to isolate peripheral blood mononuclear cells. CD4+ and CD8+ T cells were sorted by FACS or magnetic beads before DNA extraction. Profiling of TCR beta VDJ combinations and CDR3 sequences used genomic DNA as the template. An Illumina HiSeq 2000 was used for TCR repertoire sequencing. As for how the authors treated the data: TRBV/TRBJ rearrangement plots, CDR3 size and DJ length profiles, and Simpson's diversity index were used to evaluate the repertoires. The most abundant DNA sequence in the deep sequencing data was taken as the immunodominant clone. CDR3 amino acid sequences were screened for sharing across subjects and were compared with published repertoires and the VDJdb database. In TCRdb, the public reads were trimmed at Q25 with fastp and aligned with MiXCR, with productive beta chains retained. Every distinct CDR3 protein forms one entry, paired with its most common genes and DNA. The V and J calls follow TCRdb's processing rather than the paper's. This sample gives 200,000 or so distinct CDR3 sequences in total; roughly half of them show up just once. 8% to 10% of the sample is in the top ten clones.

Via the germline V gene, CDR1 is SGHRS and CDR2 YFSETQ. From the cysteine up to the phenylalanine, the CDR3 has a length of 16 residues. The entry retains the CDR3 DNA only, 48 bases that are in frame from base 1. V loses 1 base of germline sequence and J loses 2 bases, and the interval between the two ends is 12 bases. This clonotype was picked up many times. Its cognate antigen has yet to be identified. No per-base quality is available; no much larger clone lies one base away. Paper-wide results and their limitations: Around 27 CD8+ CDR3 sequences were found in both patients and controls but appeared to be highly expressed in patients and within the immunodominant clones of the patients. Patients and healthy controls showed no significant difference in CD8+ Simpson's diversity (P=0.060).

The sequence was collected from a human donor with aplastic anemia. The sequencing input was sorted CD4+, CD8+, or CD8+CD57+ T cells (not recorded which) from PBMCs. The chain couples TRBV5-1 to TRBJ2-2, with a weak D call of TRBD2 (5 bases match). The DNA sequence reads TGCGCCAGCAGCTTGTCTCCCGGGGTCAACACCGGGGAGCTGTTTTTT. Translated, this gives CASSLSPGVNTGELFF.